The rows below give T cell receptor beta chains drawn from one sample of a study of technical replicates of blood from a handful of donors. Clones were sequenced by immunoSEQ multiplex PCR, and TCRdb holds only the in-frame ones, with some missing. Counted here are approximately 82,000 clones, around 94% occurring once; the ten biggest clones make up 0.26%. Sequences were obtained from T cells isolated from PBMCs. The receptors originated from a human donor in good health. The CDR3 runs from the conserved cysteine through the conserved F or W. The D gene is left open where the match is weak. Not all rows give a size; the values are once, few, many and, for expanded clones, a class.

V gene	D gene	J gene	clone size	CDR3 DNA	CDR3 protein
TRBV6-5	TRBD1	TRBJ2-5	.	TGTGCCAGCAGGGACAGGGTCGGGACCCAGTACTTC	CASRDRVGTQYF
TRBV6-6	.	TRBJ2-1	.	TGTGCCAGCAGTTACGCGGGGGCGGGCGAGCAGTTCTTC	CASSYAGAGEQFF
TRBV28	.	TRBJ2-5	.	TGTGCCAGTGGTCGGGAGACCCAGTACTTC	CASGRETQYF
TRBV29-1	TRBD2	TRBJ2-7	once	TGCAGCGTTAAGGTAGCGGGGTTCTACGAGCAGTACTTC	CSVKVAGFYEQYF
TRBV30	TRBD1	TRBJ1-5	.	TGTGCCTGGAGTGAGCAGGGGGCTCAGCCCCAGCATTTT	CAWSEQGAQPQHF
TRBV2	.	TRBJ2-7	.	TGTGCCGGAAAAAGGAGGCACGAGCAGTACTTC	CAGKRRHEQYF
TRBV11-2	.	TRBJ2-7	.	TGTGCCAGCAGCTTAGACATCGGAGCCTACGAGCAGTACTTC	CASSLDIGAYEQYF
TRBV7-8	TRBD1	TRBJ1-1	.	TGTGCCAGCAGCTTAGGATTTTCGGTGGACAGGGGGGACACTGAAGCTTTCTTT	CASSLGFSVDRGDTEAFF
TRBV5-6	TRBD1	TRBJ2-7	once	TGTGCCAGCAGCGTTTGGGACAGTTCGACCTACGAGCAGTACTTC	CASSVWDSSTYEQYF
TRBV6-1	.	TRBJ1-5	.	TGTGCCAGCAGTTGGGAGGACCATAGCAATCAGCCCCAGCATTTT	CASSWEDHSNQPQHF
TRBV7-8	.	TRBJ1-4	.	TGTGCCAGCAGCTATTCGCGGACAGCAACTAATGAAAAACTGTTTTTT	CASSYSRTATNEKLFF
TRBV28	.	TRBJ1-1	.	TGTGCCAGCAGTTTACGGTCCCCTCGGAACACTGAAGCTTTCTTT	CASSLRSPRNTEAFF
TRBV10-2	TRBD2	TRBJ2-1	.	TGCGCCAGCGCGGGACTAGCGGTCAATGAGCAGTTCTTC	CASAGLAVNEQFF
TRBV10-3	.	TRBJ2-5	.	TGTGCCATCAGTGGAGGCGAGACCCAGTACTTC	CAISGGETQYF
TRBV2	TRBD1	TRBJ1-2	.	TGTGCCAGCAGTGAACTGACAGGGAACTATGGCTACACCTTC	CASSELTGNYGYTF
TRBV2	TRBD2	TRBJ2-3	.	TGTGCCAGCTCCGGGACTAGCGGGAGGGCGGGGACAGATACGCAGTATTTT	CASSGTSGRAGTDTQYF
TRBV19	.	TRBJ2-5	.	TGTGCCAGTAAGGAGGGGAACCAAGAGACCCAGTACTTC	CASKEGNQETQYF
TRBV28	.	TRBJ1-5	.	TGTGCCAGCAGTTTACCCCGGATGTGGGAGCAAAACTATAGCAATCAGCCCCAGCATTTT	CASSLPRMWEQNYSNQPQHF
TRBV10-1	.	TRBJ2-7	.	TGCGCCAGCACTGACAGTGCCTACGAGCAGTACTTC	CASTDSAYEQYF
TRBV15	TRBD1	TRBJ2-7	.	TGTGCCACCAGCGACGGACAGGGCTACGAGCAGTACTTC	CATSDGQGYEQYF
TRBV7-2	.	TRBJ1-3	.	TGTGCCAGCAGCTTTTCGACAGACCTCCGCTTCTCTGGAAACACCATATATTTT	CASSFSTDLRFSGNTIYF
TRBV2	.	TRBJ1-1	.	TGTGCCAGCAGTAGGAGGGGAGGGGATGAAGCTTTCTTT	CASSRRGGDEAFF
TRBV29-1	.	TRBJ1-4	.	TGCAGCGTTGTATTCGGTGAAAAACTGTTTTTT	CSVVFGEKLFF
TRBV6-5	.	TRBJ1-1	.	TGTGCCAGCAGCTGGGTCCAGGACACTGAAGCTTTCTTT	CASSWVQDTEAFF
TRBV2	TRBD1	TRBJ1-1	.	TGTGCCAGCAGTGAGCGGGACAGGGTAAATACTTTCTTT	CASSERDRVNTFF
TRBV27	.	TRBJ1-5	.	TGTGCCAGCAGTTTATCGACACCGTATAGCAATCAGCCCCAGCATTTT	CASSLSTPYSNQPQHF
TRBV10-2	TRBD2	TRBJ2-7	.	TGCGCCAGCAGGCGGGCTAGCGGATCGTATTACGAGCAGTACTTC	CASRRASGSYYEQYF
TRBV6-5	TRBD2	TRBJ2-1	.	TGTGCCAGCAGTTATACTAGCGGGAGCTTTGGCGATGAGCAGTTCTTC	CASSYTSGSFGDEQFF
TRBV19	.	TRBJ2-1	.	TGTGCCAGTAGTATATCGTCAAGCAACAATGAGCAGTTCTTC	CASSISSSNNEQFF
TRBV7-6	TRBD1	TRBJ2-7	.	TGTGCCAGCAGCTTAGTAGGGGGCAGAATTGTAGAAGAGCAGTACTTC	CASSLVGGRIVEEQYF
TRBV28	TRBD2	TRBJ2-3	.	TGTGCCAGCAGTTTGGGGACTAGCGGGAGAGATACGCAGTATTTT	CASSLGTSGRDTQYF
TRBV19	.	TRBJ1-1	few	TGTGCCAGTAACACGCGGGGGTTCACTGAAGCTTTCTTT	CASNTRGFTEAFF
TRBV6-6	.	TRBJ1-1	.	TGTGCCAGCAGTTACTCGACTATCCGGGTGAACACTGAAGCTTTCTTT	CASSYSTIRVNTEAFF
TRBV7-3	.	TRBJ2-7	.	TGTGCCAGCAGCTTAAGCCAGGGGGGCGAGCAGTACTTC	CASSLSQGGEQYF
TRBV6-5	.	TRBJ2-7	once	TGTGCCAGCAGGCGCGCCTCTCCATCCTACGAGCAGTACTTC	CASRRASPSYEQYF
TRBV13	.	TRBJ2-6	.	TGTGCCAGCAGCCCCCAGGGGAATGGGGCCAACGTCCTGACTTTC	CASSPQGNGANVLTF
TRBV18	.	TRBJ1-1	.	TGTGCCAGCTCACCGCTTGGACGGGAAAACACTGAAGCTTTCTTT	CASSPLGRENTEAFF
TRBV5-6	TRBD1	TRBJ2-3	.	TGTGCCAGCAGCTATGCCCCGGGACAGACCAGAGATACGCAGTATTTT	CASSYAPGQTRDTQYF
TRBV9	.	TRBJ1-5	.	TGTGCCAGCAGCGTAGGGGGGCGGTCCAATCAGCCCCAGCATTTT	CASSVGGRSNQPQHF